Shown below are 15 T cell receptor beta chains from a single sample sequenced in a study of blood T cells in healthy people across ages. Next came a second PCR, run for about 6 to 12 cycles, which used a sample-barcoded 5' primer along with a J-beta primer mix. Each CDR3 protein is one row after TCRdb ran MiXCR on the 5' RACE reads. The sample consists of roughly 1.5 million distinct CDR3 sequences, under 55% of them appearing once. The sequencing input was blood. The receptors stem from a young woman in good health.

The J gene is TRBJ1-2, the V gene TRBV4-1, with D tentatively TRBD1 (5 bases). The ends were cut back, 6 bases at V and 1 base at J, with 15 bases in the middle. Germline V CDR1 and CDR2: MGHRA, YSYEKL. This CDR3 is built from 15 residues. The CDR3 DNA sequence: TGCGCCAGCAGTAGAGCAGGGAAGCGTAACTATGGCTACACCTTC. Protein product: CASSRAGKRNYGYTF.

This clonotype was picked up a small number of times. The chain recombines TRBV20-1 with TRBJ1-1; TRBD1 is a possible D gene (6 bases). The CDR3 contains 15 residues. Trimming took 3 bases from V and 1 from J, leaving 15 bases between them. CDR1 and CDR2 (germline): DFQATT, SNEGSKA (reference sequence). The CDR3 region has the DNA TGCAGTGCTAGGCCCAACAGGGTGACGAACACTGAAGCTTTCTTT. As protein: CSARPNRVTNTEAFF.

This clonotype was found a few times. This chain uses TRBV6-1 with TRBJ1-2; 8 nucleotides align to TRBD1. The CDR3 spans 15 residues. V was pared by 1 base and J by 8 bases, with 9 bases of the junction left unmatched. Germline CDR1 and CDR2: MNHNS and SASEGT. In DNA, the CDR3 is TGTGCCAGCAGTGAAGGTCGGGCTGACAGGGGCGGCTACACCTTC. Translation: CASSEGRADRGGYTF.

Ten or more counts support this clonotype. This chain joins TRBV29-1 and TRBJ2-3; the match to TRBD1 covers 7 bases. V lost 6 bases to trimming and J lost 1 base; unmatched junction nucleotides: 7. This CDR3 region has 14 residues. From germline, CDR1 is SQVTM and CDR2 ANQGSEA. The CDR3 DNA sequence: TGCAGCGTCGTAAGACAGGGCGGCACAGATACGCAGTATTTT. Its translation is CSVVRQGGTDTQYF.

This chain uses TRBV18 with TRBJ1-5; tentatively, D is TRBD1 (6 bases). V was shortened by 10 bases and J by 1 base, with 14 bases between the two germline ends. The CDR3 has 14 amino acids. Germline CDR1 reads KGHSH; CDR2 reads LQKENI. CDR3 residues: CATADRRSNQPQHF. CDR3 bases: TGTGCCACCGCGGACAGACGAAGCAATCAGCCCCAGCATTTT.

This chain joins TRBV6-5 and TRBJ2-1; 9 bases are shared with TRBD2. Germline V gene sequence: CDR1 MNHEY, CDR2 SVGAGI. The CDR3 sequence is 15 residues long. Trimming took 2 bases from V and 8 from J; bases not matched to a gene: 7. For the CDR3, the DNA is TGTGCCAGCAGTTACCAGTTAGCGGGAGACCATGAGCAGTTCTTC. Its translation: CASSYQLAGDHEQFF.

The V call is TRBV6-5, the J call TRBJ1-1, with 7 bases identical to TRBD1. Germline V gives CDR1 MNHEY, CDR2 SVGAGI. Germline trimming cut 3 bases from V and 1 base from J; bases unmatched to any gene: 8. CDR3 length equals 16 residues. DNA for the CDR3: TGTGCCAGCAGTTATCTGTCAGGGGGGGCGAACACTGAAGCTTTCTTT. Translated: CASSYLSGGANTEAFF.

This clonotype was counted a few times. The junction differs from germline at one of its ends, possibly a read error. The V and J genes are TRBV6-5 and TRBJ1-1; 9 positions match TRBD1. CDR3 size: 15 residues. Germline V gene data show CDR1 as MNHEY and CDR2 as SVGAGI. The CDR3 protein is CASSGDRELNTEAFF. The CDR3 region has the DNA TGTGCCAGCAGCGGGGACAGGGAGCTGAACACTGAGGCTTTCTTT.

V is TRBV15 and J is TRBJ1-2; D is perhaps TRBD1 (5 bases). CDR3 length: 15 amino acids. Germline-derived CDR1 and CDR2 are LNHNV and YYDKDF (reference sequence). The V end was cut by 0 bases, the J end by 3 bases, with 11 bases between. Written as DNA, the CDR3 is TGTGCCACCAGCAGAGATTATGGACATGACTATGGCTACACCTTC. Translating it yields CATSRDYGHDYGYTF.

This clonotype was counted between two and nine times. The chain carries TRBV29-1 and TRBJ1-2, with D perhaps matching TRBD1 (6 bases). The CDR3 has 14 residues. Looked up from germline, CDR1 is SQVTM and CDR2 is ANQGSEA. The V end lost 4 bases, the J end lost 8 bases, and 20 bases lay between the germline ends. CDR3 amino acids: CSVGRNLLTGGYTF. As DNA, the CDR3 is TGCAGCGTTGGCAGGAACTTATTGACAGGCGGCTACACCTTC.

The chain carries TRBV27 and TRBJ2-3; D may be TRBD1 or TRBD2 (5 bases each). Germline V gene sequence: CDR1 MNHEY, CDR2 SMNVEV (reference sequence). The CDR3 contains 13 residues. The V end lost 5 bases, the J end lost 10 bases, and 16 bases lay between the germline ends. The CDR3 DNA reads TGTGCCAGCAGTATGGGGCCGGGGTCCCCGCAGTATTTT. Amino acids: CASSMGPGSPQYF.

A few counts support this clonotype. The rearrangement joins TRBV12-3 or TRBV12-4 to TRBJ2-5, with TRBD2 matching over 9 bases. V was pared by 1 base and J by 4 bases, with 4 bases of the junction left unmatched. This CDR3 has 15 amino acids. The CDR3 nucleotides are TGTGCCAGCAGTTTAGGCGGGGGGGCCGGAGAGACCCAGTACTTC. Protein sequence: CASSLGGGAGETQYF.

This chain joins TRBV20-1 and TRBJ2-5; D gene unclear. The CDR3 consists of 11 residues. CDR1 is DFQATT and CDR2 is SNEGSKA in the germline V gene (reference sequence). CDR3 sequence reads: CRAPRAETQYF. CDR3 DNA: TGCAGGGCACCCCGGGCGGAGACCCAGTACTTC.

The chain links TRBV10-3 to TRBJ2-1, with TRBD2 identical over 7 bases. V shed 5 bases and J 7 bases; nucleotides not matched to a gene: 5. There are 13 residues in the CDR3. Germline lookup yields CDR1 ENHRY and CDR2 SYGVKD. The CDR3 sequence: CAISPSGGNEQFF. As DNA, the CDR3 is TGTGCCATCAGTCCCTCCGGGGGGAATGAGCAGTTCTTC.

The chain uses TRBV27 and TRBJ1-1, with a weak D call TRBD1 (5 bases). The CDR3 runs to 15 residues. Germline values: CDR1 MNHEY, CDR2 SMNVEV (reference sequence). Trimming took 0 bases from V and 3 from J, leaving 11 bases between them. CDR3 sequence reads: CASSLSREGYTEAFF. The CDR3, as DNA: TGTGCCAGCAGTTTATCCCGGGAGGGGTACACTGAAGCTTTCTTT.